The next 16 T cell receptor beta chains were all read from a single sample in a study of CD8 T cells in Susac syndrome. The RNA, 0.5 to 1 ug, was put through reverse transcription using random hexamers. Each CDR3 protein gets one entry after TCRdb re-called the immunoSEQ multiplex PCR reads with MiXCR. The sample lists some 120,000 distinct CDR3 sequences; about 95% were seen once. Sequencing used CD4+ T cells from PBMCs. The receptors originated from a human donor in good health.

This clonotype turned up a few times. The V gene is TRBV12-3 or TRBV12-4, the J gene TRBJ2-3; perhaps TRBD1 as D (5 bases). This CDR3 region has 13 residues. V was clipped by 2 bases and J by 4 bases, with 7 bases between them. CDR3 region: CASSLQGSDTQYF. CDR3 nucleotides: TGTGCCAGCAGTTTACAGGGATCAGATACGCAGTATTTT.

The J gene is TRBJ1-1, the V gene TRBV4-2; possibly TRBD1 for D (5 bases). The CDR3 runs 16 residues. CDR1 and CDR2 (germline): LGHNA, YNFKEQ. V lost 4 bases and J 1 base, leaving 16 bases between the germline ends. CDR3 sequence: CASSPGAGRGNTEAFF. The CDR3 DNA is TGTGCCAGCAGCCCCGGGGCGGGTCGGGGGAACACTGAAGCTTTCTTT.

This clonotype has just a few counts. The rearrangement uses TRBV27 and TRBJ2-7; 10 bases match TRBD2. From germline, CDR1 is MNHEY and CDR2 SMNVEV (reference sequence). V was pared by 8 bases and J by 5 bases, with 9 bases of the junction left unmatched. This CDR3 has 14 residues. CDR3 residues: CASHRLAGDHEQYF. For the CDR3, the DNA is TGTGCCAGCCACCGGCTAGCGGGAGACCACGAGCAGTACTTC.

The genes are TRBV20-1 and TRBJ2-5; the match to TRBD2 covers 8 bases. J gave up 4 bases and V 8 bases, and 12 bases lay outside the gene matches. The CDR3 is 14 residues long. CDR1 and CDR2 (germline): DFQATT, SNEGSKA (reference sequence). CDR3 region: CSPRETGGRETQYF. The CDR3 bases are TGCAGTCCCCGAGAGACGGGGGGGAGAGAGACCCAGTACTTC.

V gene TRBV7-8 combines with J gene TRBJ2-7, with D hard to call. Germline assignment: CDR1 SGHVS and CDR2 FQNEAQ. The V gene lost 1 base and the J gene lost 1 base, with 14 bases spanning the gap. CDR3 length equals 16 residues. In DNA form, the CDR3 reads TGTGCCAGCAGCTTAGGTCCTGGGCCTAATTCCTACGAGCAGTACTTC. Protein sequence: CASSLGPGPNSYEQYF.

The CDR3 here is CASSASSEQFF. CDR3 sequence (DNA): TGTGCCAGCAGTGCGAGTAGTGAGCAGTTCTTC. The gene calls are TRBV2 and TRBJ2-1; no clear D gene. The CDR3 extends over 11 amino acids. Germline loops: CDR1 SNHLY, CDR2 FYNNEI. V lost 4 bases and J lost 9, with 7 bases in between.

The CDR3 here is CASSIGTGEETQYF. CDR3 DNA sequence: TGCGCCAGCAGCATCGGGACGGGCGAAGAGACCCAGTACTTC. The J gene is TRBJ2-5, the V gene TRBV5-1, with D perhaps TRBD1 or TRBD2 (5 bases each). The germline gives CDR1 SGHRS, CDR2 YFSETQ. CDR3 length equals 14 residues. Trimming took off 4 bases at V and 3 bases at J, with 13 bases between the two ends.

CDR3 sequence reads: CASSYSGLLEQFF. CDR3 coding DNA: TGTGCCAGCAGTTATAGCGGGCTACTTGAGCAGTTCTTC. The V and J genes are TRBV6-2 or TRBV6-3 and TRBJ2-1, with 7 bases aligning to TRBD2. The CDR3 sequence is 13 residues long. Unmatched junction bases numbered 5, after V lost 3 bases and J lost 9 bases. Germline assignment: CDR1 MNHEY and CDR2 SVGEGT.

V usage is TRBV25-1 and J usage is TRBJ2-5; D remains ambiguous. The CDR3 is 12 residues long. Germline V gene lookup returns CDR1 MGHDK and CDR2 SYGVNS. V lost 4 bases and J lost 4, with 7 bases in between. The CDR3 spells CASSGPRETQYF. CDR3 DNA: TGTGCCAGCAGTGGGCCCAGAGAGACCCAGTACTTC.

The rearrangement links TRBV27 to TRBJ2-1; TRBD1 is a possible D gene (6 bases). Germline V gives CDR1 MNHEY, CDR2 SMNVEV (reference sequence). The CDR3 has 11 amino acids. Trimming removed 7 bases from V and 8 bases from J, with 9 bases in between. The CDR3 bases are TGTGCCAGCAAGGGGGACCATGAGCAGTTCTTC. It translates to CASKGDHEQFF.

This chain links TRBV20-1 with TRBJ2-3; 7 bases align to TRBD1. Germline CDR1 reads DFQATT; CDR2 reads SNEGSKA (reference sequence). J lost 0 bases, V lost 6 bases, and 6 bases had no gene match. The CDR3 contains 14 residues. CDR3 protein: CSAATGYSTDTQYF. The CDR3 region has the DNA TGCAGTGCCGCGACAGGGTACAGCACAGATACGCAGTATTTT.

The chain has TRBV20-1 and TRBJ2-7; 7 bases fit TRBD1. V gave up 3 bases and J gave up 3 bases; unmatched junction bases: 5. The CDR3 loop spans 13 amino acids. Germline assignment: CDR1 DFQATT and CDR2 SNEGSKA (reference sequence). CDR3 nucleotide sequence: TGCAGTGCTAGGTACAGGGGATACTACGAGCAGTACTTC. Its protein is CSARYRGYYEQYF.

Turning to this clonotype: The germline gene is not matched at one end of the junction; a read error may be the cause. V and J are TRBV5-8 and TRBJ1-2, with unresolved D. This CDR3 has 12 amino acids. Germline V CDR1 and CDR2: SGHTS, YDEGEE. The CDR3: CASRTASYGYTF. In DNA form, the CDR3 reads TGCGCCAGCCGGACGGCCTCATATGGCTACACCTTC.

This chain uses TRBV20-1 with TRBJ2-5; 11 bases are a match to TRBD2. Germline assignment: CDR1 DFQATT and CDR2 SNEGSKA (reference sequence). The CDR3 runs to 14 residues. V was pared by 6 bases and J by 1 base, with 4 bases of the junction left unmatched. The CDR3 region is CSAVAGGPQETQYF. CDR3 sequence (DNA): TGCAGTGCCGTAGCGGGAGGGCCCCAAGAGACCCAGTACTTC.

This chain connects TRBV19 to TRBJ1-5; tentatively, D is TRBD1 (6 bases). The CDR3 loop spans 15 amino acids. The V end was cut by 6 bases, the J end by 4 bases, with 16 bases between. CDR1 is LNHDA and CDR2 is SQIVND in the germline V gene (reference sequence). The CDR3 loop reads CASRASGVLNQPQHF. The CDR3 coding sequence is TGTGCCAGTAGAGCCTCAGGGGTTTTGAATCAGCCCCAGCATTTT.

The count of this clonotype is one. The rearrangement links TRBV5-1 to TRBJ1-4, with 8 bases that match TRBD1. V was pared by 3 bases and J by 8 bases, with 9 bases of the junction left unmatched. This CDR3 is 15 amino acids long. In germline, CDR1 is SGHRS, CDR2 YFSETQ. The CDR3 DNA is TGCGCCAGCAGCTCGTCCGGGACAGGAAGGGAAAAACTGTTTTTT. It codes for CASSSSGTGREKLFF.